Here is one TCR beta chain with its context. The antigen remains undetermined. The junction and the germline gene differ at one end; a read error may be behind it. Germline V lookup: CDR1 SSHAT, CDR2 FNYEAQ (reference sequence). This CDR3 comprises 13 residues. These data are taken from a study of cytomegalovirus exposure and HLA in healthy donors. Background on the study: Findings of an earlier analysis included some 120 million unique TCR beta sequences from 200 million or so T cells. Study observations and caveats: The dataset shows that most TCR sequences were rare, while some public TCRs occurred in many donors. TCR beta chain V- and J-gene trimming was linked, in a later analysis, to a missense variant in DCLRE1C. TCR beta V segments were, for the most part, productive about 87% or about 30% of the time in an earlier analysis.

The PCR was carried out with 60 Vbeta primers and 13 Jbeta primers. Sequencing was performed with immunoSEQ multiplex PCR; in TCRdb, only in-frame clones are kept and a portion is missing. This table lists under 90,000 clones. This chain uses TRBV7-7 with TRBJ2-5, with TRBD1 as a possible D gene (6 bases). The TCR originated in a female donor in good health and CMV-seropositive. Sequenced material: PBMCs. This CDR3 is CASSFGQKETQYF. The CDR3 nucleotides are TGTGCTAGCAGCTTTGGACAGAAAGAGACCCAGTACTTC.